Listed here is a single T cell receptor beta chain. Its antigen specificity is not known. Per-base qualities were not stored, and no clone one base away is much larger. At the junction V is shortened by 8 bases and J by 5 bases; bases outside the gene matches: 8. Looking up the germline V gene (reference sequence) yields CDR1 GTSNPN and CDR2 SVGIG. Measured from the cysteine to the phenylalanine, the CDR3 is 14 residues long. Kept here is only the CDR3 DNA, which spans 42 bases and is read in frame from base 1. For repertoire sequencing, the TCR beta CDR3 regions were amplified from RNA transcripts. The first round of RT-PCR was done with HTBI primers and the Qiagen OneStep RT-PCR kit, and was followed by a second round of multiplex PCR, then size selection and purification. Sequencing of the libraries was carried out on an Illumina HiSeq2000 in paired-end mode with 100 bp reads. Regarding the original processing steps: SOAPnuke was used for read processing, and reads with adapters, uncalled bases, a mean Phred below 15, or no exact constant-primer or identifier match were discarded. COPE v1.2.5 was used to merge the high-quality paired reads. Each unique nucleotide sequence was defined as a clonotype, and clonotypes were aligned to IMGT TRB V, D and J references with MiTCR v1.1. The analysis was limited to V-J combinations with a frequency above 0.0001, which together covered more than 99% of repertoires. For each V-J combination, a TCR clonal expansion and chaos score was defined as F50 clonal expansion divided by the chaos observed in the TCRdist matrix. Welch's t-statistics and random forest were used to reduce features to approximately 13 V-J combinations, which were fed into a naive Bayes classifier. The Morisita-Horn index was used to measure how similar the thyroid and blood repertoires were. TCRdb handled the public reads itself, with Q25 trimming in fastp and clone calling in MiXCR, and kept productive beta chains. Every entry covers one CDR3 protein and lists the most common genes and DNA from its rows. The V and J calls follow TCRdb's processing rather than the paper's. The sample profile shows more than 300,000 distinct CDR3 sequences; 17% of them were found once. The ten largest clonotypes hold 2.4% of the sample.

The sample comes from a study of Graves' ophthalmopathy and Graves' hyperthyroidism (dated by TCRdb to 2016 to 2019). Study-level background: Peripheral blood was collected at initial diagnosis, before any treatment. The study used TCR beta repertoire signatures to distinguish Graves' ophthalmopathy from Graves' hyperthyroidism and to predict progression to ophthalmopathy. In total, around 130 blood samples were TCR-sequenced: 40 to 45 ophthalmopathy, roughly 80 hyperthyroidism and roughly 17 hyperthyroidism-to-ophthalmopathy patients. To explore V-J signatures that distinguish ophthalmopathy from hyperthyroidism, a discovery set of 95 to 100 patients was enrolled, made up of around 44 with ophthalmopathy and under 65 with stable hyperthyroidism. An independent validation cohort was composed of 18 to 20 hyperthyroidism patients and about 17 patients who later progressed from hyperthyroidism to ophthalmopathy. T-cell repertoires of thyroid tissue and blood were compared in more than five hyperthyroidism patients. Once sampling was done, hyperthyroidism patients were given methimazole at a starting dose of 30 mg daily, while ophthalmopathy patients were given high-dose intravenous methylprednisolone.

Hyperthyroidism was defined as stable when no progression to ophthalmopathy occurred within 18 months of follow-up. The hyperthyroidism patients were 18 to 65 years old and newly diagnosed, with a disease duration of less than 2 months. Anyone with other autoimmune diseases, uncontrolled infections, pregnancy or lactation was excluded from the study. Clinical symptoms, serum thyroxine, TRAb, thyroid ultrasound and orbital computed tomography were used for diagnosis. Ficoll-Paque density gradient centrifugation was used to isolate PBMCs from 10 ml of fresh peripheral blood. Total RNA was extracted using Trizol reagent, and RNA quality was checked on an Agilent 2100 Bioanalyzer. The full study reports these points: In validation, the model predicted ophthalmopathy progression with 70.59% sensitivity and 72.22% specificity; eleven to twelve predicted patients were CT-confirmed with GO in a median of about 6.1 months. Most expanded thyroid clonotypes with frequency above 0.001 were also detected in blood, suggesting blood repertoires may reflect the thyroid immune response. In cross-validation, the 13-signature model distinguished ophthalmopathy from stable hyperthyroidism with less than 90% sensitivity and 81.08% specificity, while in the test set the corresponding values were roughly 80% and 75%. Sample size was not predetermined statistically, and investigators were not blinded to group allocation.

The chain couples TRBV30 to TRBJ2-2, with 10 central nucleotides matching TRBD2. Material for sequencing was peripheral blood. The TCR was taken from an adult woman with stable Graves' hyperthyroidism. The DNA reads as follows: TGTGCCCGGAATTTAGCGGGAGGAACCGGGGAGCTGTTTTTT. Its coded protein is CARNLAGGTGELFF. The full variable domain, completed from the reference TRBV30 and TRBJ2-2 proteins outside the CDR3, reads SQTIHQWPATLVQPVGSPLSLECTVEGTSNPNLYWYRQAAGRGLQLLFYSVGIGQISSEVPQNLSASRPQDRQFILSSKKLLLSDSGFYLCARNLAGGTGELFFGEGSRLTVL.